The TCR beta chain described here comes from a study of blood T cells in healthy people across ages. Sample-barcoded 5' priming and a J-beta primer mix drove a second PCR of roughly 6 to 12 cycles. MiXCR, applied by TCRdb to the 5' RACE reads, yields one record per CDR3 protein. The sample has roughly 830,000 distinct CDR3 sequences, about 62% seen once. Findings and limits, study-wide: Age advanced and TCR beta diversity per million T cells fell, roughly linearly.

The V gene's germline CDR1 is SGHRS and CDR2 YFSETQ. V gave up 2 bases and J gave up 1 base, with 8 bases separating them. The CDR3 totals 14 residues. In its sample, this clonotype was seen a few times. Its antigen is not known. Material: blood. This receptor was identified in a man aged 25-40 years in good health. This rearrangement joins TRBV5-1 to TRBJ2-3, with a tentative D call TRBD1 (5 bases). CDR3 residues: CASSFREGTDTQYF. CDR3 sequence (DNA): TGCGCCAGCAGCTTCAGGGAAGGCACAGATACGCAGTATTTT.